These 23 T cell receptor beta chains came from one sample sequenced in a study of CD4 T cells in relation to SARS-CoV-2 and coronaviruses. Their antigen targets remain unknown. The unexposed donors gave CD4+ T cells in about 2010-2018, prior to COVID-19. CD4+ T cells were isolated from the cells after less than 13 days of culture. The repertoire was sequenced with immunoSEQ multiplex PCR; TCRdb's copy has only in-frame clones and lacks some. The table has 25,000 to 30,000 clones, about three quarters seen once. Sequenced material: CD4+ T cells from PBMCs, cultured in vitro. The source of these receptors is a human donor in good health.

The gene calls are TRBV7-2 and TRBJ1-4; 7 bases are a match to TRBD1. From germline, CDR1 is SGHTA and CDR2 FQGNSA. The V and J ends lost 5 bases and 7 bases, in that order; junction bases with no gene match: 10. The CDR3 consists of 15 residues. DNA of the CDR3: TGTGCCAGCAGCGTGCCGGCAGGGGGTAGTGAAAAACTGTTTTTT. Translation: CASSVPAGGSEKLFF.

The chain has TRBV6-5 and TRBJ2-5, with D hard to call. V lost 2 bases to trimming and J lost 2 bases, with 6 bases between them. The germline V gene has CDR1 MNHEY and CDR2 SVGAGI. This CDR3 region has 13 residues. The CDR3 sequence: CASSYNFQETQYF. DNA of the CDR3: TGTGCCAGCAGTTACAACTTTCAAGAGACCCAGTACTTC.

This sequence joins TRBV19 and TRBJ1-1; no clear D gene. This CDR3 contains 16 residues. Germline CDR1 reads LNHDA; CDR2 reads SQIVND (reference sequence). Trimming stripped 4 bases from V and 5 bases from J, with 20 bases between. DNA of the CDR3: TGTGCCAGTAGTACTTTCTCGTTAGGGTTCTATACTGAAGCTTTCTTT. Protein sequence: CASSTFSLGFYTEAFF.

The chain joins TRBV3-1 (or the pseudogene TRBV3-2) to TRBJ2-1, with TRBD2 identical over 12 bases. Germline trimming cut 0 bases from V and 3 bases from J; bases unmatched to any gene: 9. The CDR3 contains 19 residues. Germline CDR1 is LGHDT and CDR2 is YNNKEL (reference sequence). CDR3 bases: TGTGCCAGCAGCCAAGATCTCCTAGCGGGGGGGCTAGGCTACAATGAGCAGTTCTTC. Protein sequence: CASSQDLLAGGLGYNEQFF.

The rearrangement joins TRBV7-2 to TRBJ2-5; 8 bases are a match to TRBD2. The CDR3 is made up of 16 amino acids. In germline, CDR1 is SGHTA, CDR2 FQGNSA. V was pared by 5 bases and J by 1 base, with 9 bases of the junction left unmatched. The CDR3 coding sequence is TGTGCCAGCAGCCCACCTTACGGGGGGGGCCAAGAGACCCAGTACTTC. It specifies CASSPPYGGGQETQYF.

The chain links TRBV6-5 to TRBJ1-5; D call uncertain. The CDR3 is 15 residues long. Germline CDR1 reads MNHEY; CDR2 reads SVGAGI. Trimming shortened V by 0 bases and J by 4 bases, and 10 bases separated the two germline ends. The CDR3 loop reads CASSYSNTLNQPQHF. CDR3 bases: TGTGCCAGCAGTTACTCGAACACATTAAATCAGCCCCAGCATTTT.

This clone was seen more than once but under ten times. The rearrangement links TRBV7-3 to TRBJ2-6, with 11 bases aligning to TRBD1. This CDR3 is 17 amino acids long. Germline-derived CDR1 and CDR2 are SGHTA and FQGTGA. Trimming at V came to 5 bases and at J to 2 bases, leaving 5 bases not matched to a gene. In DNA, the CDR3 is TGTGCCAGCAGCACGGACAGGGGGCGGGCTGGGGCCAACGTCCTGACTTTC. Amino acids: CASSTDRGRAGANVLTF.

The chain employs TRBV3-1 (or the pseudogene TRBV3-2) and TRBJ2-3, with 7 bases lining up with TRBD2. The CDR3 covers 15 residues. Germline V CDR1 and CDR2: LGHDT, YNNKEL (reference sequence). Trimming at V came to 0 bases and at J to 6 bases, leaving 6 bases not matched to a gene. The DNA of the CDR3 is TGTGCCAGCAGCCAAGATGCGGGAGCTCGCGATACGCAGTATTTT. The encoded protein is CASSQDAGARDTQYF.

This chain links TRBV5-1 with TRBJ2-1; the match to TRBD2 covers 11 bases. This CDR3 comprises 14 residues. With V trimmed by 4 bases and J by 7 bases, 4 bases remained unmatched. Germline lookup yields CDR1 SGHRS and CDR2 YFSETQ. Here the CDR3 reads CASSGLAGSNEQFF. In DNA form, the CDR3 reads TGCGCCAGCAGCGGACTAGCGGGTAGTAATGAGCAGTTCTTC.

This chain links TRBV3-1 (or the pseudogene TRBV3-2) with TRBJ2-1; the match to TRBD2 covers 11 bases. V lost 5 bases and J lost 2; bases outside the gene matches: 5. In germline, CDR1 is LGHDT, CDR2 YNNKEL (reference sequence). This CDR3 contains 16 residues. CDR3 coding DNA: TGTGCCAGCAGCGAAAGACTAGCGGGAACCTACAATGAGCAGTTCTTC. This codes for CASSERLAGTYNEQFF.

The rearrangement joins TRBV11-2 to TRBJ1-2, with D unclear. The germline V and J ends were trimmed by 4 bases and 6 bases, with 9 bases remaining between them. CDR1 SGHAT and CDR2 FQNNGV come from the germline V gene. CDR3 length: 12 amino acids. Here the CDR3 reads CASSYGIDGYTF. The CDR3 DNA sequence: TGTGCCAGCAGCTACGGAATAGATGGCTACACCTTC.

The CDR3 DNA follows: TGTGCCAGCAGCTTGAGGGGGATAGAGTCACCCCTCCACTTT. This gives the protein CASSLRGIESPLHF. This chain joins TRBV5-6 and TRBJ1-6; a weak D match, TRBD1 (6 bases). Trimming removed 1 base at V and 10 bases at J, with 12 bases between. The CDR3 totals 14 residues. Germline-derived CDR1 and CDR2 are SGHDT and YYEEEE.

CDR3 residues: CASRITEGRNTEAFF. The CDR3 DNA sequence: TGTGCCAGCCGCATTACCGAGGGGAGGAACACTGAAGCTTTCTTT. The J gene is TRBJ1-1, the V gene TRBV5-4; TRBD1 might be the D (5 bases). Trimming stripped 7 bases from V and 1 base from J, with 17 bases between. The CDR3 has 15 amino acids. Germline V gene lookup returns CDR1 SGHNT and CDR2 YYREEE (reference sequence).

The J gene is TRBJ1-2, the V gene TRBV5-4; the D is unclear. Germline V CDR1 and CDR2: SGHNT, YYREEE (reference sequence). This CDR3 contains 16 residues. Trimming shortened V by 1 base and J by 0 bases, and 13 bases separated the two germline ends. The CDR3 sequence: CASSLKIGPPNYGYTF. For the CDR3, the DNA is TGTGCCAGCAGCTTGAAAATAGGGCCACCTAACTATGGCTACACCTTC.

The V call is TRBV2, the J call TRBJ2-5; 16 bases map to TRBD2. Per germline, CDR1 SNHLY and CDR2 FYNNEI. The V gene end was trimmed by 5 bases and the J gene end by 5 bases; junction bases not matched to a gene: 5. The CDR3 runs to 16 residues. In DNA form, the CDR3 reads TGTGCCAGCAGTTCCGGGACTAGCGGGGGGGCTGAGACCCAGTACTTC. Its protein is CASSSGTSGGAETQYF.

CDR3 coding DNA: TGTGCCAGCAGAGACAGCGATTCACCCCTCCACTTT. As protein: CASRDSDSPLHF. The chain recombines TRBV6-6 with TRBJ1-6, with a possible D match to TRBD1 (5 bases). Germline V gene data show CDR1 as MNHNY and CDR2 as SVGAGI (reference sequence). Trimming took off 6 bases at V and 8 bases at J, with 8 bases between the two ends. The length of the CDR3 is 12 residues.

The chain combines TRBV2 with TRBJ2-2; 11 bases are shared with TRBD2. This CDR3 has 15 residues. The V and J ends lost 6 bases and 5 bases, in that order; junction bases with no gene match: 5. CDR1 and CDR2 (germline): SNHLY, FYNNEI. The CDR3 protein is CASRRLAGRTGELFF. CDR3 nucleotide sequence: TGTGCCAGCAGACGACTAGCGGGGCGTACCGGGGAGCTGTTTTTT.

The CDR3 sequence: CASSKTLASNTGELFF. For the CDR3, the DNA is TGTGCCAGCAGCAAGACGCTAGCGTCGAACACCGGGGAGCTGTTTTTT. The chain combines TRBV5-5 with TRBJ2-2; a possible D gene is TRBD2 (6 bases). V was clipped by 4 bases and J by 0 bases, with 13 bases between them. From germline, CDR1 is SGHKS and CDR2 YYEKEE (reference sequence). CDR3 length equals 16 residues.

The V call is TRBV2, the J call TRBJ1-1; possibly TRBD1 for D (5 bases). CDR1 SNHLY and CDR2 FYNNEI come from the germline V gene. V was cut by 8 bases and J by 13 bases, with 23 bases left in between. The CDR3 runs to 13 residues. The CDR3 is CASAEERGRSGFF. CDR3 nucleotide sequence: TGTGCCAGCGCCGAGGAGAGGGGTCGTTCTGGTTTCTTT. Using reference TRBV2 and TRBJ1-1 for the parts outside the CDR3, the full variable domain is EPEVTQTPSHQVTQMGQEVILRCVPISNHLYFYWYRQILGQKVEFLVSFYNNEISEKSEIFDDQFSVERPDGSNFTLKIRSTKLEDSAMYFCASAEERGRSGFFGQGTRLTVV.

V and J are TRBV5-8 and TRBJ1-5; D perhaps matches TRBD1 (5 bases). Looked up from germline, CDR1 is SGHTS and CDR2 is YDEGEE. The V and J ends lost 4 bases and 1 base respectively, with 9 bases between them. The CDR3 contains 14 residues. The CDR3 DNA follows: TGTGCCAGCAGCAGGACATACAGCAATCAGCCCCAGCATTTT. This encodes CASSRTYSNQPQHF.

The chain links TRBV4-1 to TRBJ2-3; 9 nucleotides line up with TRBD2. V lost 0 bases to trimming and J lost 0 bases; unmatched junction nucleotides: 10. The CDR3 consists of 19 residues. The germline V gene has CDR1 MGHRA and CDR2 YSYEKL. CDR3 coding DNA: TGCGCCAGCAGCCAAGATAGGGTAGCGGGGGAAGCTAGCACAGATACGCAGTATTTT. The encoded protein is CASSQDRVAGEASTDTQYF.

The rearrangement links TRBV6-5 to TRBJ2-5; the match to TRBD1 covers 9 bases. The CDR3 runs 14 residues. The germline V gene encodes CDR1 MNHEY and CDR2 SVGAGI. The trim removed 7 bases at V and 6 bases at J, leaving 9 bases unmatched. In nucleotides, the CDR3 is TGTGCCAGCAACTCCCGGGACAGGGCCAAGACCCAGTACTTC. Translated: CASNSRDRAKTQYF.

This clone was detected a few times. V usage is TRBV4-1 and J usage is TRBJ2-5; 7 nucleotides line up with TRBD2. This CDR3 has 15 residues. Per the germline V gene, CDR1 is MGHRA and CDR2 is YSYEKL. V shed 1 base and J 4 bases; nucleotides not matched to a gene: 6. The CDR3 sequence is CASSQALAKRETQYF. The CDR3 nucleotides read TGCGCCAGCAGCCAAGCACTAGCGAAACGAGAGACCCAGTACTTC.